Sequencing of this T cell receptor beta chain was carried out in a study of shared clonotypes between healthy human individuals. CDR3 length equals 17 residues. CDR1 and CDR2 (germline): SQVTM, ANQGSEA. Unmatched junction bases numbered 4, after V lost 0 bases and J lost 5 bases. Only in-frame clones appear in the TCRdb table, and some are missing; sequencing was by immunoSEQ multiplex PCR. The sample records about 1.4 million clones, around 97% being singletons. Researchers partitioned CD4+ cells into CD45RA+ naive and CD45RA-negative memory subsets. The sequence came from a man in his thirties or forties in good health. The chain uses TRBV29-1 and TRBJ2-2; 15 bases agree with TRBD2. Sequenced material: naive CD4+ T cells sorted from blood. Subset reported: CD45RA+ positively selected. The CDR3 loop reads CSVEDRTSGRGTGELFF. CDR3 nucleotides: TGCAGCGTTGAAGATCGGACTAGCGGGAGGGGAACCGGGGAGCTGTTTTTT.